This T cell receptor beta chain was sequenced during a study of cytomegalovirus exposure and HLA in healthy donors. Looking at the study overall: An analysis done earlier identified fewer than 140 million unique TCR beta sequences from about 179 million T cells. Study-wide findings and caveats: Most observed TCR sequences were rare, whereas some public TCRs were detected in many donors. A later analysis linked a missense DCLRE1C variant to TCR beta V- and J-gene trimming.

CDR1 is MDHEN, CDR2 SYDVKM, per germline. Trimming took off 5 bases at V and 2 bases at J, with 13 bases between the two ends. The CDR3 is made up of 15 amino acids. With 60 Vbeta and 13 Jbeta primers, the PCR was carried out. Clones were read by immunoSEQ multiplex PCR, and TCRdb kept only the in-frame ones, dropping some. The data contain approximately 180,000 clones, roughly three quarters of them singletons. This clone was counted once. The target antigen is unknown. The V gene is TRBV28, the J gene TRBJ1-5, with D unclear. Sequencing was done on a sample of PBMCs. The TCR was taken from a male donor in good health and CMV-seronegative. The CDR3 is CASSVGGSGNQPQHF. The DNA of the CDR3 is TGTGCCAGCAGTGTAGGAGGATCTGGCAATCAGCCCCAGCATTTT.